The 5 T cell receptor beta chains listed next were all sequenced from one sample in a study of shared clonotypes between healthy human individuals. Profiling relied on immunoSEQ multiplex PCR, and the TCRdb table lists in-frame clones only, not all of them. The sample holds about 1.1 million clones, roughly 74% seen once. Material: memory CD4+ T cells from PBMCs. The subset here: CD45RA-negative fraction. The receptors derive from a man aged 18-30 years in good health. Some clones in this sample may be carry-over from other donors' samples.

This chain links TRBV10-3 with TRBJ2-2; the D is unclear. CDR3 length equals 14 residues. The ends were cut back, 4 bases at V and 3 bases at J, with 9 bases in the middle. In germline, CDR1 is ENHRY, CDR2 SYGVKD. The CDR3 sequence is CAISGTWDTGELFF. The DNA for the CDR3 is TGTGCCATCAGTGGGACGTGGGACACCGGGGAGCTGTTTTTT.

This chain links TRBV7-2 with TRBJ2-1; 11 bases are a match to TRBD2. The V segment lost 1 base and the J segment 3 bases; nucleotides outside the gene matches: 5. The CDR3 consists of 17 residues. Germline V lookup: CDR1 SGHTA, CDR2 FQGNSA. CDR3: CASSLGGSGRDYNEQFF. Written as DNA, the CDR3 is TGTGCCAGCAGCTTAGGGGGTAGCGGGAGGGACTACAATGAGCAGTTCTTC.

The chain recombines TRBV27 with TRBJ1-1; D unresolved. Trimming removed 2 bases at V and 5 bases at J, with 9 bases between. The CDR3 is made up of 13 amino acids. Looked up from germline, CDR1 is MNHEY and CDR2 is SMNVEV (reference sequence). The CDR3 nucleotides read TGTGCCAGCAGTTTAAAGGCGGCAACTGAAGCTTTCTTT. It translates to CASSLKAATEAFF.

The genes are TRBV28 and TRBJ2-7, with D uncertain. The CDR3 has 15 residues. V was trimmed by 6 bases and J by 1 base, leaving 16 bases between them. CDR1 and CDR2 from the germline V gene are MDHEN and SYDVKM. CDR3 coding DNA: TGTGCCAGCAGCGGACGGCGACTCGGGTCCTACGAGCAGTACTTC. The encoded protein is CASSGRRLGSYEQYF.

This clone has more than one count but fewer than ten. The same CDR3 arises from other DNA sequences in this sample as well. J is TRBJ1-1 and V is TRBV25-1; TRBD1 matches at 9 bases. The germline CDR1 and CDR2 sequences are MGHDK and SYGVNS. This CDR3 is 15 amino acids long. V gave up 3 bases and J gave up 3 bases; unmatched junction bases: 5. CDR3 protein: CASSDPTGGDTEAFF. For the CDR3, the DNA is TGTGCCAGCAGTGACCCGACAGGGGGTGACACTGAAGCTTTCTTT.